The present entry profiles one T cell receptor beta chain with its context. Its antigen is as yet unknown. The data were taken from a study of PD-L1 blockade in urothelial cancer. Study-level background: Intravenous atezolizumab, 1,200 mg every 3 weeks, was begun by patients around 2014.

The CDR3 runs 15 residues. CDR1 is LNHNV, CDR2 YYDKDF, per germline (reference sequence). Germline trimming cut 1 base from V and 5 bases from J; bases unmatched to any gene: 4. The data were produced by immunoSEQ multiplex PCR, yet TCRdb's version contains in-frame clones alone and is incomplete. Of about 48,000 clones in the sample, approximately 80% are singletons; the top ten hold roughly 8.8%. Sample time point: peripheral blood 6 weeks after treatment start. Overall study findings and caveats: Enhanced expansion of tumor-associated blood clones at 3 weeks characterized durable-benefit patients.

This chain uses TRBV15 with TRBJ2-2; 7 nucleotides align to TRBD2. This receptor was obtained from a man between 65 and 79 years old with urothelial cancer. The specimen was PBMCs, collected around atezolizumab (anti-PD-L1) treatment. The CDR3 DNA reads TGTGCCACCAGCAGAGGCGGGAGCAGGACCGGGGAGCTGTTTTTT. Translating it yields CATSRGGSRTGELFF.